These T cell receptor beta chains were read from a single sample in a study of CD8 T cell repertoires and HIV-1 epitope variants. Data came from immunoSEQ multiplex PCR; TCRdb stores just in-frame clones and leaves some out. Among 2,500 or so clones listed, around 60% were seen once. The antigens of these receptors remain unknown. What was sequenced was cultured CD8+ T cells derived from PBMCs. The receptors here all came from a male donor with HIV. The CDR3 runs from the conserved cysteine through the conserved F or W. D genes are given only for firm matches. Not all rows give a size; the values are once, few, many and, for expanded clones, a class.

V	size	length	J	D	CDR3	DNA
TRBV13	-	15	TRBJ2-3	-	CASSGGDSSTDTQYF	TGTGCCAGCAGCGGAGGGGACTCCAGCACAGATACGCAGTATTTT
TRBV5-1	-	12	TRBJ2-7	-	CASEGDSYEQYF	TGCGCCAGCGAAGGGGATTCCTACGAGCAGTACTTC
TRBV27	-	16	TRBJ2-1	TRBD2	CASSISGRDMLNEQFF	TGTGCCAGCAGCATCAGCGGGAGGGACATGTTGAATGAGCAGTTCTTC
TRBV28	-	20	TRBJ2-7	-	CASSFPPPSPNTPTTYEQYF	TGTGCCAGCAGTTTCCCCCCCCCTAGTCCCAATACACCTACCACCTACGAGCAGTACTTC
TRBV5-6	-	16	TRBJ2-1	-	CASSLRSAFGYNEQFF	TGTGCCAGCAGCTTGCGGTCAGCATTTGGATACAATGAGCAGTTCTTC
TRBV27	-	13	TRBJ1-1	-	CATMGVWNTEAFF	TGTGCCACCATGGGCGTTTGGAACACTGAAGCTTTCTTT
TRBV7-6	few	11	TRBJ2-1	-	CASSLSGEQFF	TGTGCCAGCAGCTTATCTGGTGAGCAGTTCTTC
TRBV15	-	15	TRBJ1-2	-	CATSRAGDGDYGYTF	TGTGCCACCAGCAGAGCGGGGGATGGAGACTATGGCTACACCTTC
TRBV9	once	14	TRBJ2-4	-	CASSGDVAKNIQYF	TGTGCCAGCAGCGGCGACGTAGCCAAAAACATTCAGTACTTC
TRBV19	-	15	TRBJ2-5	TRBD2	CASSILGREEETQYF	TGTGCCAGTAGTATACTCGGGCGGGAGGAAGAGACCCAGTACTTC
TRBV5-8	-	12	TRBJ1-2	-	CASSLRAGGYTF	TGTGCCAGCAGCTTGCGGGCGGGGGGCTACACCTTC
TRBV7-9	-	15	TRBJ2-1	-	CASSLEGSSYNEQFF	TGTGCCAGCAGCTTAGAGGGGAGCTCCTACAATGAGCAGTTCTTC
TRBV28	-	14	TRBJ2-1	-	CASSFGSSYNEQFF	TGTGCCAGCAGTTTCGGCTCGAGCTACAATGAGCAGTTCTTC
TRBV7-8	-	17	TRBJ2-1	TRBD2	CASSLRTSGISYNEQFF	TGTGCCAGCAGCCTCCGCACTAGCGGGATCTCCTACAATGAGCAGTTCTTC
TRBV7-9	few	15	TRBJ2-7	-	CASSLDGGKMQEQYF	TGTGCCAGCAGCTTAGATGGCGGGAAAATGCAAGAGCAGTACTTC
TRBV4-2	-	15	TRBJ1-5	-	CASSQEGETNQPQHF	TGTGCCAGCAGCCAAGAAGGGGAAACCAATCAGCCCCAGCATTTT
TRBV28	-	15	TRBJ2-7	TRBD1	CASTPGTVDYYEQYF	TGTGCCAGCACTCCTGGGACAGTCGACTACTACGAGCAGTACTTC
TRBV13	-	14	TRBJ1-1	TRBD1	CASSVGTGNTEAFF	TGTGCCAGCAGCGTAGGGACAGGGAACACTGAAGCTTTCTTT
TRBV7-9	-	12	TRBJ2-1	-	CASSGESNEQFF	TGTGCCAGCAGCGGGGAGAGTAATGAGCAGTTCTTC
TRBV7-7	-	15	TRBJ2-7	-	CASTTTSAGLSEQYF	TGTGCCAGCACCACCACTTCGGCAGGGTTGAGTGAGCAGTACTTC
TRBV28	-	13	TRBJ1-2	-	CASSLTADYGYTF	TGTGCCAGCAGTTTAACTGCGGACTATGGCTACACCTTC
TRBV28	-	14	TRBJ2-7	TRBD1	CASSLQDRAYEQYF	TGTGCCAGCAGTTTACAGGACAGGGCTTACGAGCAGTACTTC
TRBV5-1	-	13	TRBJ2-7	-	CASSLDPNYEQYF	TGCGCCAGCAGCTTGGATCCGAACTACGAGCAGTACTTC
TRBV27	-	14	TRBJ2-3	TRBD2	CASSIGTTADTQYF	TGTGCCAGCAGTATCGGGACTACCGCAGATACGCAGTATTTT
TRBV11-2	few	16	TRBJ2-7	TRBD1	CASSDGQGFGSYEQYF	TGTGCCAGCAGCGACGGACAGGGGTTCGGGTCCTACGAGCAGTACTTC
TRBV28	-	14	TRBJ2-7	-	CASSSTDRFYEQYF	TGTGCCAGCAGTTCCACCGACAGGTTTTACGAGCAGTACTTC
TRBV6-5	-	15	TRBJ2-2	TRBD2	CASRLGGTATGELFF	TGTGCCAGCAGGTTGGGGGGGACGGCCACCGGGGAGCTGTTTTTT
TRBV6-1	-	12	TRBJ2-5	TRBD2	CASFRGGSAQYF	TGTGCCAGCTTTAGGGGAGGGTCGGCCCAGTACTTC
TRBV19	-	14	TRBJ1-5	-	CASTDRTSNQPQHF	TGTGCCAGTACAGACAGAACTAGCAATCAGCCCCAGCATTTT